A selection of T cell receptor beta chains follows, all from one sample in a study of blood T cell repertoires in COVID-19. The table came from immunoSEQ multiplex PCR; TCRdb's copy has only in-frame clones and leaves some out. The sample holds about 180,000 clones; 80% to 90% are singletons and the top ten take 8% to 10%. Input material: peripheral blood. These receptors were obtained from a man between 50 and 59 years old with active or convalescent COVID-19. Both conserved end residues are part of each CDR3. The order of the fields is clone size, V gene, J gene, D gene, CDR3 protein, CDR3 DNA. The D gene is left open where the match is weak. Clone sizes are given selectively: once, few, many, or a class where the clone is expanded.

>NA|TRBV4-3|TRBJ1-2|TRBD1
CASSQDRGLNYGYTF
TGCGCCAGCAGCCAAGACAGGGGGCTTAACTATGGCTACACCTTC
>NA|TRBV28|TRBJ2-5|TRBD2
CASSRPVGGRYQETQYF
TGTGCCAGCAGCCGCCCGGTTGGCGGGAGGTACCAAGAGACCCAGTACTTC
>NA|TRBV15|TRBJ1-2|NA
CATSREAGNYGYTF
TGTGCCACCAGCAGAGAGGCGGGAAACTATGGCTACACCTTC
>NA|TRBV30|TRBJ1-5|TRBD1
CAWSGGQGFNQPQHF
TGTGCCTGGAGTGGGGGACAGGGTTTTAATCAGCCCCAGCATTTT
>NA|TRBV19|TRBJ2-5|TRBD1
CASSGERGRETQYF
TGTGCCAGTAGCGGCGAGAGGGGGCGAGAGACCCAGTACTTC
>NA|TRBV12-2|TRBJ2-3|NA
CASHPSTGSGRGIGRDTQYF
TGTGCAAGTCACCCTTCCACCGGTAGCGGGAGGGGGATAGGCAGGGATACGCAGTATTTT
>NA|TRBV4-2|TRBJ2-3|TRBD2
CASSPSGVEDTQYF
TGTGCCAGCAGCCCTAGCGGCGTGGAGGATACGCAGTATTTT
>NA|TRBV7-3|TRBJ2-7|TRBD2
CASSSGTSGGEQYF
TGTGCCAGCAGCTCCGGGACTAGCGGGGGCGAGCAGTACTTC
>NA|TRBV19|TRBJ2-1|TRBD2
CASSPRLAGSPYNEQFF
TGTGCCAGTAGTCCTCGACTAGCGGGTTCTCCCTACAATGAGCAGTTCTTC
>NA|TRBV19|TRBJ1-2|NA
CASSIGAGYGYTF
TGTGCCAGTAGTATAGGGGCAGGCTATGGCTACACCTTC
>NA|TRBV7-6|TRBJ2-3|NA
CASSSYGSITDTQYF
TGTGCCAGCAGCAGTTACGGGAGTATCACAGATACGCAGTATTTT
>once|TRBV28|TRBJ2-7|TRBD1
CASNYRGYEQYF
TGTGCCAGCAACTACAGGGGCTACGAGCAGTACTTC
>once|TRBV30|TRBJ1-1|NA
CAWSVGGRLNTEAFF
TGTGCCTGGAGTGTAGGTGGCAGGCTGAACACTGAAGCTTTCTTT
>NA|TRBV4-1|TRBJ1-4|NA
CASSQQGTNEKLFF
TGCGCCAGCAGCCAACAGGGGACGAATGAAAAACTGTTTTTT
>NA|TRBV5-6|TRBJ2-5|NA
CASSLSGGETQYF
TGTGCCAGCAGCTTGTCCGGGGGAGAGACCCAGTACTTC
>few|TRBV11-2|TRBJ1-1|NA
CASSHGDTPEAFF
TGTGCCAGCAGCCACGGGGACACACCTGAAGCTTTCTTT
>NA|TRBV3-1/TRBV3-2|TRBJ2-7|TRBD1
CASSQGQGGYYEQYF
TGTGCCAGCAGCCAAGGACAGGGGGGATACTACGAGCAGTACTTC
>NA|TRBV24-1|TRBJ2-5|NA
CATSDGTSWTQETQYF
TGTGCCACCAGTGATGGAACTAGCTGGACCCAAGAGACCCAGTACTTC
>NA|TRBV4-2|TRBJ2-7|TRBD2
CASSRLAGGTYEQYF
TGTGCCAGCAGCCGACTAGCGGGAGGTACTTACGAGCAGTACTTC
>NA|TRBV28|TRBJ1-3|NA
CASSLGPDTIYF
TGTGCCAGCAGTTTGGGCCCGGACACCATATATTTT
>NA|TRBV13|TRBJ1-3|TRBD1
CASSSYRGGNTIYF
TGTGCCAGCAGCTCTTACAGGGGTGGAAACACCATATATTTT
>NA|TRBV7-2|TRBJ2-5|NA
CASKRGPSEETQYF
TGTGCCAGCAAACGCGGGCCTAGCGAGGAGACCCAGTACTTC
>NA|TRBV12-3/TRBV12-4|TRBJ2-7|TRBD1
CASSRDREDEQYF
TGTGCCAGCAGCAGGGACAGGGAGGACGAGCAGTACTTC
>NA|TRBV11-2|TRBJ2-4|NA
CASSSLGTPKNIQYF
TGTGCCAGCAGCTCCTTGGGGACACCCAAAAACATTCAGTACTTC
>few|TRBV7-2|TRBJ1-2|NA
CASSLVQGVGYGYTF
TGTGCCAGCAGCTTAGTCCAAGGGGTGGGCTATGGCTACACCTTC
>NA|TRBV25-1|TRBJ2-1|NA
CASGRNTYNEQFF
TGTGCCAGCGGCAGGAACACCTACAATGAGCAGTTCTTC
>NA|TRBV5-5|TRBJ2-2|TRBD1
CASSSGTGYTGELFF
TGTGCCAGCAGCTCCGGGACAGGGTATACCGGGGAGCTGTTTTTT
>NA|TRBV28|TRBJ2-5|NA
CASYATDQETQYF
TGTGCCAGTTATGCTACGGACCAAGAGACCCAGTACTTC
>NA|TRBV19|TRBJ1-4|TRBD1
CASSTGQGGEKLFF
TGTGCCAGTAGTACCGGACAGGGAGGCGAAAAACTGTTTTTT
>NA|TRBV19|TRBJ2-3|TRBD2
CASSIRGGRAPLSTDTQYF
TGTGCCAGTAGTATCCGGGGCGGGAGGGCCCCGTTGAGCACAGATACGCAGTATTTT
>NA|TRBV6-1|TRBJ2-7|TRBD2
CASSDGLAGGRYEQYF
TGTGCCAGCAGTGATGGACTAGCGGGAGGGAGGTACGAGCAGTACTTC
>NA|TRBV15|TRBJ1-5|TRBD1
CATGGTGNQPQHF
TGTGCCACCGGGGGGACAGGGAATCAGCCCCAGCATTTT
>NA|TRBV9|TRBJ1-1|NA
CASSVTGGTEAFF
TGTGCCAGCAGCGTAACGGGGGGAACTGAAGCTTTCTTT
>NA|TRBV28|TRBJ1-1|NA
CAITEGKNTEAFF
TGTGCCATCACGGAGGGCAAAAACACTGAAGCTTTCTTT
>NA|TRBV30|TRBJ1-1|NA
CALTKGWLAFF
TGTGCCTTGACGAAGGGGTGGTTGGCTTTCTTT
>NA|TRBV2|TRBJ1-2|NA
CAGAGNLNGYTF
TGTGCCGGCGCAGGGAACTTGAATGGCTACACCTTC
>NA|TRBV19|TRBJ1-5|TRBD1
CASTFRQGFSNQPQHF
TGTGCCAGTACGTTCCGACAGGGGTTTAGCAATCAGCCCCAGCATTTT
>NA|TRBV6-5|TRBJ1-1|TRBD1
CASSYLGGADTEAFF
TGTGCCAGCAGTTACTTAGGGGGCGCGGACACTGAAGCTTTCTTT
>NA|TRBV5-6|TRBJ1-4|NA
CASSLWVGWGHITNEKLFF
TGTGCCAGCAGCTTGTGGGTCGGTTGGGGCCACATTACTAATGAAAAACTGTTTTTT
>NA|TRBV24-1|TRBJ2-2|TRBD1
CATRTGSTGELFF
TGTGCCACCCGGACAGGGAGCACCGGGGAGCTGTTTTTT
>NA|TRBV9|TRBJ2-1|TRBD2
CASSVFTSGRSNEQFF
TGTGCCAGCAGCGTTTTTACTAGCGGGAGATCTAATGAGCAGTTCTTC